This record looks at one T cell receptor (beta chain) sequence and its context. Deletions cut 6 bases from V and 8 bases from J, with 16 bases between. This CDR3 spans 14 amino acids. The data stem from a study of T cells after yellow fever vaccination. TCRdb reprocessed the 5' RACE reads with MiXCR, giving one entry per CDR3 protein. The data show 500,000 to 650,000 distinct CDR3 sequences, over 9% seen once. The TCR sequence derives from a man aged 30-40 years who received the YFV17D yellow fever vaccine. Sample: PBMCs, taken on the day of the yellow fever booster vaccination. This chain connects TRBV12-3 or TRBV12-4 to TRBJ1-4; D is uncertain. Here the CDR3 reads CASRTGVVNEKLFF. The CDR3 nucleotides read TGTGCCAGCAGGACCGGGGTAGTTAACGAAAAACTGTTTTTT.